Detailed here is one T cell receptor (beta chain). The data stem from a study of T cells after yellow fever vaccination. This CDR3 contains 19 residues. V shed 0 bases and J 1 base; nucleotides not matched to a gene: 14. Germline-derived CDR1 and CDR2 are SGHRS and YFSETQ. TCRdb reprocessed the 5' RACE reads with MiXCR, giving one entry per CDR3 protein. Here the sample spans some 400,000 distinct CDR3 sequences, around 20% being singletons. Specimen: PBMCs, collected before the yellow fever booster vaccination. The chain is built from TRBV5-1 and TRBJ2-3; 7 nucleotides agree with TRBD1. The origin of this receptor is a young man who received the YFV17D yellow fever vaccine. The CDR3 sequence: CASSLVLVGTGVGTDTQYF. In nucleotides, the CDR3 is TGCGCCAGCAGCTTGGTCTTAGTAGGTACAGGGGTTGGCACAGATACGCAGTATTTT.